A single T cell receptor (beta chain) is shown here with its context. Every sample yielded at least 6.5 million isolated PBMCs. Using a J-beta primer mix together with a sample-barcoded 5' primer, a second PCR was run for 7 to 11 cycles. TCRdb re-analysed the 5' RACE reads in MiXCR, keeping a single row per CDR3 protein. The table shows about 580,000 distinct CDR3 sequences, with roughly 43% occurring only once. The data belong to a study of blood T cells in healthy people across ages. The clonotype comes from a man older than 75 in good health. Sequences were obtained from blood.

The CDR3 DNA sequence: TGTGCCAGCAGCGCGGGACGTATGAACACTGAAGCTTTCTTT. Encoded protein: CASSAGRMNTEAFF. V is TRBV7-3 and J is TRBJ1-1; perhaps TRBD1 as D (5 bases). Germline V gives CDR1 SGHTA, CDR2 FQGTGA. V lost 5 bases and J 0 bases, leaving 10 bases between the germline ends. The CDR3 sequence is 14 residues long.